This T cell receptor beta chain emerged from a study of blood T cell repertoires in COVID-19. Study in general: PBMCs, B-cell-depleted T cells, or T cells provided the cDNA or gDNA that made up the material.

Germline CDR1 reads SNHLY; CDR2 reads FYNNEI. This CDR3 comprises 12 residues. J lost 13 bases, V lost 10 bases, and 13 bases had no gene match. Using immunoSEQ multiplex PCR, the repertoire was profiled, and TCRdb retains in-frame clones only, with some absent. The sample has some 200,000 clones; about four fifths are singletons. Material: peripheral blood. The sequence came from a woman aged 40 to 50 with acute or convalescent COVID-19. The chain combines TRBV2 with TRBJ2-1; 7 nucleotides match TRBD2. Written as DNA, the CDR3 is TGTGCCACCTCCGGGACTAATGTTGGTCAGTTCTTC. Residues: CATSGTNVGQFF.